The T cell receptor (beta chain) described here comes from a study of T cell changes during pregnancy in multiple sclerosis (dated by TCRdb to between 2018 and 2021). Context from the whole study: The study looked at changes in the T cell repertoire across pregnancy in women with multiple sclerosis.

The protocol used for the library was the immunoSEQ multiplex PCR assay. TCRdb provides this immuneACCESS table in a form limited to in-frame rearrangements. Some clones are lacking; in checked studies, under half of them reflect an unresolved V gene, and why the rest are absent is not known. A total of just under 70,000 clones appear in this sample, roughly nine tenths of them only once. The ten biggest clones cover 0.86% of the sample. V loses 4 bases, J loses 1 base, and the germline ends lie 12 bases apart. The CDR1 and CDR2 encoded by the germline V gene are SGHTS and YDEGEE. The CDR3, cysteine through phenylalanine, is 14 amino acids long. The only DNA kept is the CDR3, 42 bases in frame from the first base. This clone occurred once. The antigen this receptor binds is unknown. Base qualities are not provided; no much larger clone lies one nucleotide away.

This TCR was sampled from a female donor with multiple sclerosis, enrolled in a pregnancy study. The chain employs TRBV5-8 and TRBJ2-7; the D gene is perhaps TRBD2, on 5 matching bases. The source material was peripheral blood, sampled in the second trimester of pregnancy. Read as DNA, the sequence is TGTGCCAGCAGCCGCGGGCTACTTTCCTACGAGCAGTACTTC. Translated, it reads CASSRGLLSYEQYF.